The 29 T cell receptor beta chains given below trace back to one sample, sequenced in a study of T cells in Graves' hyperthyroidism and ophthalmopathy. Researchers took RNA transcripts and amplified the TCR beta CDR3 regions from them. First-round RT-PCR of the TCR CDR3 relied on the HTBI primer set. TCRdb recomputed calls from the multiplex PCR reads with MiXCR, one row per CDR3 protein. Here the sample spans a few hundred thousand distinct CDR3 sequences, approximately 14% being singletons. Sequencing used blood. These receptors were collected from a woman aged 18 to 35 with Graves' hyperthyroidism.

In DNA form, the CDR3 reads TGCGCCAGCAGCTTGGGAAATAGCGGGAGTGGGTACGAGCAGTACGTC. It is translated as CASSLGNSGSGYEQYV. The chain recombines TRBV5-1 with TRBJ2-7; 9 nucleotides agree with TRBD2. The CDR3 has 16 residues. The ends lost 0 bases at V and 4 bases at J; junction bases unmatched: 8. Germline CDR1 SGHRS, CDR2 YFSETQ.

This clonotype was counted a few times. The chain employs TRBV12-3 or TRBV12-4 and TRBJ2-1; 9 nucleotides agree with TRBD2. J was trimmed by 10 bases and V by 5 bases; bases with no gene match: 9. CDR3 length: 14 amino acids. The CDR3 sequence is CASSPLTSGEEQFF. As DNA, the CDR3 is TGTGCCAGCAGTCCCCTGACTAGCGGAGAGGAGCAGTTCTTC.

The rearrangement links TRBV4-1 to TRBJ1-5; 8 bases are a match to TRBD1. Germline CDR1 reads MGHRA; CDR2 reads YSYEKL. This CDR3 comprises 13 residues. With V trimmed by 1 base and J by 8 bases, 1 base remained unmatched. CDR3 coding DNA: TGCGCCAGCAGCCAAGGACAGGGGAAGCCCCAGCATTTT. Translating gives CASSQGQGKPQHF.

The table lists this clonotype with many counts. The chain recombines TRBV12-3 or TRBV12-4 with TRBJ1-5; D is perhaps TRBD1 (5 bases). This CDR3 region has 16 residues. V gave up 1 base and J gave up 0 bases, with 10 bases separating them. The chain's CDR3 is CASSLDGGFSNQPQHF. The CDR3 coding sequence is TGTGCCAGCAGTTTAGATGGGGGTTTTAGCAATCAGCCCCAGCATTTT.

At least ten counts were recorded for this clonotype. V usage is TRBV11-3 and J usage is TRBJ1-3, with D hard to call. The CDR3 spans 16 residues. V was cut by 4 bases and J by 1 base, with 14 bases left in between. Germline V gives CDR1 SGHNT, CDR2 YENEEA. The CDR3 nucleotides are TGTGCCAGCAGCTCGCTTCGTCGGGCGTCTGGAAACACCATATATTTT. This translates into CASSSLRRASGNTIYF.

This clonotype came up many times. The chain is built from TRBV24-1 and TRBJ2-2; TRBD1 matches at 8 bases. This CDR3 comprises 15 residues. V shed 4 bases, J shed 5 bases, and the junction held 5 bases outside the gene matches. Germline CDR1 KGHDR, CDR2 SFDVKD. The DNA of the CDR3 is TGTGCCACCAGTGAGTCAGGGGGCCGGACCGGGGAGCTGTTTTTT. Its translation is CATSESGGRTGELFF.

About this clonotype: This may be a read error, as it is one base from a much larger clone. This chain links TRBV24-1 with TRBJ1-2; 8 bases are shared with TRBD1. CDR1 is KGHDR, CDR2 SFDVKD, per germline. The CDR3 extends over 15 amino acids. The CDR3 sequence: CTTRGRTGRDYGYTF. In DNA, the CDR3 is TGTACCACCAGAGGACGGACAGGGAGAGACTATGGCTACACCTTC.

At least ten counts were recorded for this clonotype. CDR3 DNA: TGCAGCGTTGCCAAGAGCCCCGGGACAGGGGGAGACTATGGCTACACCTTC. It codes for CSVAKSPGTGGDYGYTF. The chain joins TRBV29-1 to TRBJ1-2; 11 bases are shared with TRBD1. V lost 4 bases and J lost 3; bases outside the gene matches: 13. CDR1 and CDR2 from the germline V gene are SQVTM and ANQGSEA. The length of the CDR3 is 17 residues.

This clonotype was picked up many times. The CDR3 nucleotides are TGTGCCTGGACACAGGGGGCGAGGACTGAAGCTTTCTTT. It specifies CAWTQGARTEAFF. The chain carries TRBV30 and TRBJ1-1; TRBD1 matches at 9 bases. V lost 4 bases, J lost 5 bases, and 5 bases stayed unmatched. The germline V gene encodes CDR1 GTSNPN and CDR2 SVGIG (reference sequence). CDR3 size: 13 residues.

This sequence joins TRBV27 and TRBJ2-6, with 9 nucleotides matching TRBD2. CDR1 MNHEY and CDR2 SMNVEV come from the germline V gene (reference sequence). J was trimmed by 3 bases and V by 8 bases; bases with no gene match: 11. CDR3 length: 17 residues. The CDR3 nucleotides are TGTGCCAGCGGGGGTTGGGCGGGAGGGGTTGGGGCCAACGTCCTGACTTTC. This sequence encodes CASGGWAGGVGANVLTF.

The genes are TRBV20-1 and TRBJ1-3, with D unclear. The CDR3 has 15 amino acids. V gave up 6 bases and J gave up 0 bases, with 15 bases separating them. Germline assignment: CDR1 DFQATT and CDR2 SNEGSKA (reference sequence). CDR3 bases: TGCAGTGCCGACCTCTACGGCAGCTCTGGAAACACCATATATTTT. This encodes CSADLYGSSGNTIYF.

As for this clonotype: At one end the junction does not follow the germline gene, possibly because of a read error. The chain recombines TRBV6-2 or TRBV6-3 with TRBJ2-7, with D unresolved. The CDR3 contains 11 residues. Germline values: CDR1 MNHEY, CDR2 SVGEGT. In nucleotides, the CDR3 is TGTGCCAGCAGTTCTTCCTACGAGCAGCACTTC. Protein: CASSSSYEQHF.

CDR3 coding DNA: TGCAGCGTTCAGGCGGGAGGAGAGACCCAGTACTTC. It specifies CSVQAGGETQYF. The chain combines TRBV29-1 with TRBJ2-5; 8 positions match TRBD2. V was clipped by 5 bases and J by 4 bases; unmatched bases: 3. From germline, CDR1 is SQVTM and CDR2 ANQGSEA. The CDR3 has 12 amino acids.

Details on this clonotype: Because the CDR3 is missing its conserved closing phenylalanine or tryptophan, this is likely a read error. The rearrangement uses TRBV19 and TRBJ1-5; D gene ambiguous. CDR1 and CDR2 (germline): LNHDA, SQIVND (reference sequence). V shed 3 bases and J shed 6 bases, with 15 bases lying between them. The CDR3 sequence is 15 residues long. The CDR3: CASSIDRSGGQPQHL. CDR3 in DNA: TGTGCCAGTAGTATCGACCGGAGCGGAGGTCAGCCCCAGCATCTT.

This clonotype was seen more than once but under ten times. The chain combines TRBV5-8 with TRBJ2-3, with D unresolved. The germline CDR1 and CDR2 sequences are SGHTS and YDEGEE. Trimming removed 10 bases at V and 0 bases at J, with 15 bases between. The CDR3 has 14 amino acids. DNA of the CDR3: TGTGCCTGGCACTTAGGTCCCAGCACAGATACGCAGTATTTT. Its translation is CAWHLGPSTDTQYF.

A few counts support this clonotype. V is TRBV19 and J is TRBJ1-3, with unresolved D. Per the germline V gene, CDR1 is LNHDA and CDR2 is SQIVND (reference sequence). The CDR3 is made up of 14 amino acids. The V end lost 6 bases, the J end lost 0 bases, and 9 bases lay between the germline ends. CDR3 sequence: CASRRVSSGNTIYF. For the CDR3, the DNA is TGTGCCAGTAGGCGGGTTAGCTCTGGAAACACCATATATTTT.

This clonotype has a count of ten or more. V and J are TRBV5-6 and TRBJ1-6; 9 bases align to TRBD1. The germline V gene has CDR1 SGHDT and CDR2 YYEEEE. The trim removed 2 bases at V and 9 bases at J, leaving 3 bases unmatched. The CDR3 spans 14 residues. The DNA for the CDR3 is TGTGCCAGCAGCTTCCGGGACAGGGCTTCACCCCTCCACTTT. Protein: CASSFRDRASPLHF.

This clonotype has ten or more counts. This chain joins TRBV11-2 and TRBJ2-7, with 11 positions matching TRBD2. Germline V gene data show CDR1 as SGHAT and CDR2 as FQNNGV. Germline trimming cut 5 bases from V and 2 bases from J; bases unmatched to any gene: 5. This CDR3 is built from 15 residues. In DNA form, the CDR3 reads TGTGCCAGCAGCCAGGGACTAGCGGCGACCTACGAGCAGTACTTC. This sequence encodes CASSQGLAATYEQYF.

This clonotype came up many times. The rearrangement joins TRBV5-1 to TRBJ1-2; perhaps TRBD1 as D (5 bases). Germline V lookup: CDR1 SGHRS, CDR2 YFSETQ. The CDR3 loop spans 14 amino acids. Trimming left V 0 bases short and J 8 bases short, with 14 bases between. In DNA form, the CDR3 reads TGCGCCAGCAGCTTGGCCGATGGGGGTCGCGGCTACACCTTC. This codes for CASSLADGGRGYTF.

This clonotype was counted many times. The rearrangement uses TRBV6-1 and TRBJ1-1; the match to TRBD1 covers 7 bases. Germline V gene data show CDR1 as MNHNS and CDR2 as SASEGT. The CDR3 is 15 residues long. The J segment lost 4 bases and the V segment lost 5 bases, leaving 10 bases of the junction unmatched. The DNA of the CDR3 is TGTGCCAGCAGTTCCCCAACAGGGGCCGGCACTGAAGCTTTCTTT. As protein: CASSSPTGAGTEAFF.

This clonotype was recorded at least ten times. The chain is built from TRBV27 and TRBJ2-3; a possible D gene is TRBD1 (5 bases). The V and J ends lost 5 bases and 5 bases respectively, with 14 bases between them. This CDR3 contains 14 residues. The germline V gene encodes CDR1 MNHEY and CDR2 SMNVEV (reference sequence). The CDR3 nucleotides are TGTGCCAGCAGTAGGGGCGTTGTACAAGATACGCAGTATTTT. Its translation: CASSRGVVQDTQYF.

This clonotype was seen ten or more times. This sequence joins TRBV9 and TRBJ2-5; no reliable D call. Germline V gene data show CDR1 as SGDLS and CDR2 as YYNGEE. Trimming cost V 0 bases and J 5 bases, with 8 bases left between them. The CDR3 length is 13 residues. The chain's CDR3 is CASSVGSRETQYF. As DNA, the CDR3 is TGTGCCAGCAGCGTAGGGTCCCGGGAGACCCAGTACTTC.

With respect to this clonotype: A much larger clone differs from this one at a single base, so this may be a read error. The rearrangement uses TRBV24-1 and TRBJ2-1, with 12 bases identical to TRBD2. Germline CDR1 is KGHDR and CDR2 is SFDVKD. CDR3 length: 16 amino acids. This CDR3 reads CTTGTGGLAGGNEQFF. DNA of the CDR3: TGTACCACGGGGACAGGCGGTCTAGCGGGAGGGAATGAGCAGTTCTTC.

The CDR3 sequence: CASSPRFQGPGATGELFF. DNA for the CDR3: TGTGCCAGCTCACCACGGTTCCAGGGGCCGGGAGCCACCGGGGAGCTGTTTTTT. The V gene is TRBV18, the J gene TRBJ2-2, with D perhaps given as TRBD1 or TRBD2 (6 bases each). Germline CDR1 KGHSH, CDR2 LQKENI. This CDR3 has 18 residues. The V end was cut by 1 base, the J end by 4 bases, with 19 bases between.

The table lists this clonotype with many counts. V usage is TRBV18 and J usage is TRBJ2-7, with 7 bases matching TRBD1. The germline CDR1 and CDR2 sequences are KGHSH and LQKENI. The CDR3 length is 13 residues. With 5 bases clipped from V and 2 bases from J, the junction kept 3 bases outside the gene matches. The CDR3 sequence is CASSGTATYEQYV. In DNA form, the CDR3 reads TGTGCCAGCTCAGGGACAGCGACCTACGAGCAGTACGTC.

In this sample, this clonotype turned up many times. This rearrangement joins TRBV30 to TRBJ2-5, with 7 bases aligning to TRBD2. This CDR3 region has 14 residues. CDR1 and CDR2 from the germline V gene are GTSNPN and SVGIG (reference sequence). J gave up 2 bases and V 2 bases, and 5 bases lay outside the gene matches. Here the CDR3 DNA reads TGTGCCTGGAGTTCCGGAGCGGGACAAGAGACCCAGTACTTC. This gives the protein CAWSSGAGQETQYF. The variable domain in full, completed from reference TRBV30 and TRBJ2-5, reads SQTIHQWPATLVQPVGSPLSLECTVEGTSNPNLYWYRQAAGRGLQLLFYSVGIGQISSEVPQNLSASRPQDRQFILSSKKLLLSDSGFYLCAWSSGAGQETQYFGPGTRLLVL.

There are a few counts of this clonotype. The V and J genes are TRBV19 and TRBJ2-5, with D possibly being TRBD1 (5 bases). CDR1 LNHDA and CDR2 SQIVND come from the germline V gene (reference sequence). There are 11 residues in the CDR3. V lost 7 bases and J lost 7, with 10 bases in between. The CDR3 DNA reads as TGTGCCAGTACGACAGAAGGGACCCAGTACTTC. Encoded protein: CASTTEGTQYF.

This clonotype was seen at least ten times. The rearrangement joins TRBV3-1 to TRBJ2-5; TRBD2 matches at 9 bases. Looked up from germline, CDR1 is LGHDT and CDR2 is YNNKEL (reference sequence). The CDR3 runs to 16 residues. The trim removed 7 bases at V and 1 base at J, leaving 10 bases unmatched. CDR3 in DNA: TGTGCCAGCACCCCTAGACTAGCGGAACTCCAAGAGACCCAGTACTTC. Protein sequence: CASTPRLAELQETQYF.

The V gene is TRBV6-5, the J gene TRBJ1-1; tentatively, D is TRBD1 (5 bases). This CDR3 spans 12 amino acids. Germline CDR1 reads MNHEY; CDR2 reads SVGAGI. Trimming shortened V by 4 bases and J by 10 bases, and 13 bases separated the two germline ends. The CDR3 region has the DNA TGTGCCAGCAGTTTGAGGCAGGGTCGAGCTTTCTTT. Translated: CASSLRQGRAFF.